Listed here is a single T cell receptor beta chain. These data belong to a study of blood T cell repertoires in COVID-19. Study-level background: Collection of acute and convalescent COVID-19 samples took place in the United States, Italy and Spain. Sources were T cells, B-cell-depleted T cells, or PBMCs; the material itself was cDNA or gDNA.

Original methodology: Estimation of nucleated cell counts relied on the amplification of reference gene primers. Only in-frame clones appear in the TCRdb table, and some are missing; sequencing was by immunoSEQ multiplex PCR. That table furnishes V, J and clone size, whereas the DNA furnished D and trimming. The sample lists 90,000 to 150,000 clones, under 80% occurring once. The junction had 4 bases not matched to a gene; V was cut back by 0 bases and J by 7 bases. From germline, CDR1 is KGHDR and CDR2 SFDVKD. The CDR3 is made up of 15 amino acids. The sequence was collected from a man aged 45-60 years with acute or convalescent COVID-19. Sequencing input: peripheral blood. The gene calls are TRBV24-1 and TRBJ2-1, with 8 bases fitting TRBD2. CDR3 sequence reads: CATSDLSGGKNEQFF. CDR3 in DNA: TGTGCCACCAGTGATTTGAGCGGGGGCAAGAATGAGCAGTTCTTC.